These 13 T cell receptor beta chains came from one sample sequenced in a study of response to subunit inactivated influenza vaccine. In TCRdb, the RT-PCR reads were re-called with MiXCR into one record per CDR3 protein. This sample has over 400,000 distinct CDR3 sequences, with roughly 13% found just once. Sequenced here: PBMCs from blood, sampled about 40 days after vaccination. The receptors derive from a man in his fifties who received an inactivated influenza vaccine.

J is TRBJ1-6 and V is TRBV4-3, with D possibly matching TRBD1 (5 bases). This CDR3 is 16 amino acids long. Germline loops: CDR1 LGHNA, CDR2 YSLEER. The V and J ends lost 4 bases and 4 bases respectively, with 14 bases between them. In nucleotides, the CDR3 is TGCGCCAGCAGCCCGGAGGGGAGTTCTTATAATTCACCCCTCCACTTT. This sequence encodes CASSPEGSSYNSPLHF.

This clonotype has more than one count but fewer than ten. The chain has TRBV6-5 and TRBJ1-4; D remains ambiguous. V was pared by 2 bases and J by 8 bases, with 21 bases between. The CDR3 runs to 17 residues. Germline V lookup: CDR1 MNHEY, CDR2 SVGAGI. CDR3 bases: TGTGCCAGCAGTTACGGGCAGAGGTCGGCGAAAGGGGAAAAACTGTTTTTT. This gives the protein CASSYGQRSAKGEKLFF.

The CDR3 sequence is CATSERGQRGDEQFF. The CDR3 region has the DNA TGTGCCACCAGTGAACGTGGCCAAAGGGGCGATGAGCAGTTCTTC. The chain links TRBV24-1 to TRBJ2-1, with TRBD1 as a possible D gene (5 bases). V was cut by 4 bases and J by 8 bases, with 17 bases left in between. The CDR3 covers 15 residues. The germline V gene encodes CDR1 KGHDR and CDR2 SFDVKD.

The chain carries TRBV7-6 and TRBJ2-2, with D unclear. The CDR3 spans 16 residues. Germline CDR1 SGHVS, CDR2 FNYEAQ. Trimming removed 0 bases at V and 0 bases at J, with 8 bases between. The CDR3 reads CASSLAGNSNTGELFF. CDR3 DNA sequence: TGTGCCAGCAGCTTAGCGGGTAATTCGAACACCGGGGAGCTGTTTTTT.

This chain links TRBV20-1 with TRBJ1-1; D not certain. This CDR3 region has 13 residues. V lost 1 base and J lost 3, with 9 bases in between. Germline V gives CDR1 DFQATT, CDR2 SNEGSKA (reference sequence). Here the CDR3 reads CSARGAVHTEAFF. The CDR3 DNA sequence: TGCAGTGCTAGAGGGGCAGTGCACACTGAAGCTTTCTTT.

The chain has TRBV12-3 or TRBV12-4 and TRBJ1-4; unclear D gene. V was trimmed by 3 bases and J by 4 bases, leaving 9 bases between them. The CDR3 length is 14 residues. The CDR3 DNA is TGTGCCAGCAGTTTGTGGGGAGTTAATGAAAAACTGTTTTTT. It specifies CASSLWGVNEKLFF.

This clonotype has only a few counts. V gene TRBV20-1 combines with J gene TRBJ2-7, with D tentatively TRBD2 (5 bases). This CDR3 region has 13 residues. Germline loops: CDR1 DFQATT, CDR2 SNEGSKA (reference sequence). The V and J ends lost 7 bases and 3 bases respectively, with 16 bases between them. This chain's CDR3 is CSVPRTGNYEQYF. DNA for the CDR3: TGCAGTGTCCCGCGGACGGGAAACTACGAGCAGTACTTC.

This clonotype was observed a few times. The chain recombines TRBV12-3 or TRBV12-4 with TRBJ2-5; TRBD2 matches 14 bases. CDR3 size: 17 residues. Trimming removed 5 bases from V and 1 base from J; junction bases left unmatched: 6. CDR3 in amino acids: CASSPGLAGGTQETQYF. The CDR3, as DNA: TGTGCCAGCAGTCCCGGACTAGCGGGGGGTACCCAAGAGACCCAGTACTTC.

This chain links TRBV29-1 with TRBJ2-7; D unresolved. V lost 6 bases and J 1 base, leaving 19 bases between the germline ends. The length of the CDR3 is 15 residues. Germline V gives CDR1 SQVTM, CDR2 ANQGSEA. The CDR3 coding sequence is TGCAGCGTCTCCCAAAGTTCACAGAAATCCTACGAGCAGTACTTC. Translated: CSVSQSSQKSYEQYF.

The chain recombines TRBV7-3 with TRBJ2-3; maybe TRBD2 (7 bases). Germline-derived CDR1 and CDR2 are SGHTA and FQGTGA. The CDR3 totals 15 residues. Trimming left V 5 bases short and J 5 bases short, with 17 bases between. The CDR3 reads CASSIEGGNGDTQYF. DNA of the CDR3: TGTGCCAGCAGCATAGAGGGGGGGAACGGAGATACGCAGTATTTT.

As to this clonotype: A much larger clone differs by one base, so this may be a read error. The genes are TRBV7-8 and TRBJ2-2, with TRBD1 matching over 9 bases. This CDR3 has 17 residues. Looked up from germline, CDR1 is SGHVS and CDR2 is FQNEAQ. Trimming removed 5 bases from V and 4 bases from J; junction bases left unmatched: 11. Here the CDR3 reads CASSRRDRAAGTGELFF. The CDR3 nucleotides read TGTGCCAGCAGCCGGCGGGACAGGGCGGCCGGCACCGGGGAGCTGTTTTTT.

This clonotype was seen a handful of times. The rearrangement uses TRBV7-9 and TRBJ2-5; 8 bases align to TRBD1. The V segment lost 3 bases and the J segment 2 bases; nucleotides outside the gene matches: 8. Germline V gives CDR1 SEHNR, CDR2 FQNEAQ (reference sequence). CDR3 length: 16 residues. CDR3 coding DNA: TGTGCCAGCAGCTTCATCAGGGACAGGAGACAAGAGACCCAGTACTTC. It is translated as CASSFIRDRRQETQYF.

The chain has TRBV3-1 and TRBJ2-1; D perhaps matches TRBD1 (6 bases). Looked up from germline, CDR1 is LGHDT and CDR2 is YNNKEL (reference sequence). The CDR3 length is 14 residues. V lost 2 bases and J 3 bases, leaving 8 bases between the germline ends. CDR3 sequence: CASSQLGGYNEQFF. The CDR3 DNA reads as TGTGCCAGCAGCCAACTAGGGGGCTACAATGAGCAGTTCTTC.